The 2 T cell receptor beta chains below all came from one sample that was sequenced in a study of T cell clonotyping in hematopoietic cell transplantation. This table comes from immunoSEQ multiplex PCR, and its TCRdb copy is limited to in-frame clones, with some not included. The sample has 3,500 or so clones, roughly 95% seen once. Time point meaning: recipient sample about 28 days before transplant, after cytoreduction. This material consisted of peripheral blood mononuclear cells, taken before stem cell transplant. All receptors derive from a woman aged 50 to 60 with chronic myeloid leukemia. Some clones in this sample may be carry-over from other donors' samples.

The rearrangement links TRBV6-6 to TRBJ1-4, with D uncertain. The CDR3 consists of 16 residues. The germline V gene encodes CDR1 MNHNY and CDR2 SVGAGI (reference sequence). V dropped 7 bases and J dropped 0 bases, with 15 bases sitting between them. For the CDR3, the DNA is TGTGCCAGCAACATAAGGGCGGGAACAACTAATGAAAAACTGTTTTTT. This gives the protein CASNIRAGTTNEKLFF.

This CDR3 is CASGLDRATGELFF. CDR3 in DNA: TGTGCTAGTGGTTTGGACAGGGCTACCGGGGAGCTGTTTTTT. The gene calls are TRBV12-5 and TRBJ2-2; D perhaps matches TRBD1 (6 bases). Germline V gives CDR1 LGHNT, CDR2 FRNRAP. The germline V and J ends were trimmed by 1 base and 5 bases, with 8 bases remaining between them. The length of the CDR3 is 14 residues. The entire variable domain, with the rest obtained from reference TRBV12-5 and TRBJ2-2, is as follows: DARVTQTPRHKVTEMGQEVTMRCQPILGHNTVFWYRQTMMQGLELLAYFRNRAPLDDSGMPKDRFSAEMPDATLATLKIQPSEPRDSAVYFCASGLDRATGELFFGEGSRLTVL.